This T cell receptor beta chain is from a study of T cells in Graves' hyperthyroidism and ophthalmopathy. Study-level points and caveats: The model identified upcoming ophthalmopathy a median approximately 6.4 months ahead of onset. In blood, most of the thyroid clonotypes expanded above 0.001 were also present.

Comments on this clonotype: As yet, its antigen is unknown.

The TCR beta CDR3 regions underwent amplification using RNA transcripts as the source. The HTBI primer set drove a first-round RT-PCR of the TCR CDR3. TCRdb called the multiplex PCR reads again in MiXCR, with one record for every CDR3 protein. This sample has around 190,000 distinct CDR3 sequences, with approximately 16% found just once. Stable disease denoted Graves' hyperthyroidism without ophthalmopathy progression within 18 months. Reasons for excluding patients were uncontrolled infection, other autoimmune disease, pregnancy or lactation. This CDR3 region has 14 residues. Germline values: CDR1 MDHEN, CDR2 SYDVKM. V lost 7 bases and J lost 4; bases outside the gene matches: 6.

The material sequenced was blood. This TCR was sampled from a woman aged 50 to 60 with Graves' hyperthyroidism. This chain uses TRBV28 with TRBJ2-2, with 7 bases aligning to TRBD1. The CDR3 spells CASKWDRVTGELFF. In DNA, the CDR3 is TGTGCCAGCAAGTGGGACAGAGTCACCGGGGAGCTGTTTTTT.